This TCR beta chain was obtained from a study of CD8+ T cells in alopecia areata. Investigators isolated RNA and reverse transcribed it into cDNA to act as the sequencing template. Measured with immunoSEQ multiplex PCR; TCRdb has only the in-frame clones, and not every one. The sample includes around 100,000 clones, roughly half of them seen just once. Regarding this clone: Antigen specificity is unknown.

Regarding the study as a whole: Resident alphabeta T cells of normal skin are also sequenced in scalp samples. In patients, TCRs were shared less clearly than in mice, and HLA may possibly be involved. Clonality in lesional scalp, especially alopecia totalis/universalis, exceeded that of normal scalp.

The CDR3 length is 12 residues. Between the trimmed V and J ends, which lost 6 bases and 4 bases, there was a span of 10 bases. CDR1 is SNHLY, CDR2 FYNNEI, per germline. The receptor was derived from a human donor in good health. Sequences were obtained from CD4+ T cells sorted from blood. The chain has TRBV2 and TRBJ2-7; D possibly corresponds to TRBD1 (6 bases). The CDR3 nucleotides are TGTGCCAGCAGGTCGGACAGTTACGAGCAGTACTTC. Translation gives CASRSDSYEQYF.